Listed below are T cell receptor beta chains from one sample, sequenced in a study of OX40 agonist ivuxolimab in advanced cancers. Repertoires were generated with immunoSEQ multiplex PCR, while TCRdb's copy carries only in-frame clones and drops some. The sample yields 50,000 to 70,000 clones, roughly nine tenths seen once. The input for sequencing was CD4+ or CD8+ T cells sorted from blood, taken in a trial of the OX40 agonist ivuxolimab. All receptors come from an adult with an advanced solid tumor such as melanoma, head and neck, liver or kidney cancer. Each CDR3 is given without its conserved first and last residue.

v_gene	j_gene	CDR3aa
TRBV16	TRBJ1-4	ASSLGQGREKLF
TRBV14	TRBJ2-1	ASSQVEGAFYNEQF
TRBV29-1	TRBJ2-7	SVEDLENEQY
TRBV4-1	-	ASSQVLANYEQY
TRBV2	TRBJ2-7	ASTGPKSSYEQY
TRBV7-9	TRBJ2-7	ASWGTAYEQY
TRBV6-5	TRBJ1-2	ASSRSQLYGYT
TRBV27	TRBJ2-7	ASSFLPSGEQY
TRBV7-6	TRBJ2-3	ASSLEPRGTDTQY
TRBV27	TRBJ1-4	ASSLARGPNEKLF
TRBV7-8	TRBJ1-1	ASSLVVQPNTEAF
TRBV30	TRBJ2-7	ACFCAPPSSEQC
TRBV19	TRBJ2-7	ASSVSLSYEQY
TRBV7-9	TRBJ2-7	ASSHTRILGTYEQY
TRBV27	TRBJ2-1	ASGRGQGALGWQF
TRBV5-4	TRBJ2-7	ASSWDRGAYEQY
TRBV7-9	TRBJ2-7	ASSLVTSRGYEQY
TRBV7-6	TRBJ2-7	ASSLGGQNYEQY
TRBV2	TRBJ2-7	ASSTDSLDGRSLRGTLYEQY
TRBV19	TRBJ2-1	ASTPSGAGYNEQF
TRBV20-1	TRBJ1-1	RGGQNGAF
TRBV7-9	TRBJ2-5	ACRVGQETQY
TRBV10-1	TRBJ2-7	ASSEGLSYEQY
TRBV19	TRBJ2-7	ASSNGGSYEQY
TRBV27	TRBJ2-7	ASSLGAGFGPYEQY
TRBV9	TRBJ1-1	ASSPPRHKPGGTEAF
TRBV27	TRBJ2-7	ASSFGTGYHEQY
TRBV6-1	TRBJ2-4	ASRASRNIQY
TRBV19	TRBJ1-1	ASSPTGGVTEAF
TRBV5-5	TRBJ2-1	ASSPGLAGYNEQF
TRBV19	TRBJ2-2	ASSIDAGSGELF
TRBV6-5	TRBJ2-7	ASSYSRQESSYEQY
TRBV7-2	TRBJ2-7	ASSFNPNSESLNTYEQY
TRBV6-1	TRBJ1-1	ASSADRAHTEAF
TRBV15	TRBJ1-2	ATSRDLTGDGYT
TRBV10-1	TRBJ2-7	ASSESPYEQY
TRBV6-1	TRBJ2-3	ASRGLGGRDTQY
TRBV19	TRBJ2-1	ASSMFSGGMRNEQF
TRBV19	TRBJ1-5	ASKITGGRSNQPQH
TRBV19	TRBJ2-7	ASSTGYEQY
TRBV6-6	TRBJ2-3	ASSYPDRAGTDTQY